This T cell receptor beta chain was documented in a study of blood T cell repertoires in COVID-19. The germline V and J ends were trimmed by 3 bases and 9 bases, with 16 bases remaining between them. Germline loops: CDR1 SGHRS, CDR2 YFSETQ. This CDR3 contains 14 residues. Some clones are missing from TCRdb's copy, which holds only in-frame ones; the method was immunoSEQ multiplex PCR. The table shows approximately 280,000 clones, with around 84% occurring only once. The sequenced sample was PBMCs or T cells enriched from blood (not recorded which). The chain carries TRBV5-1 and TRBJ2-4, with D possibly being TRBD2 (6 bases). The TCR sequence derives from a man in his forties who had been exposed to COVID-19. CDR3 DNA sequence: TGCGCCAGCAGCTCCGCGACTAGTCCAGGCATTCAGTACTTC. Translating gives CASSSATSPGIQYF. The complete variable domain, with remaining parts taken from reference TRBV5-1 and TRBJ2-4, reads KAGVTQTPRYLIKTRGQQVTLSCSPISGHRSVSWYQQTPGQGLQFLFEYFSETQRNKGNFPGRFSGRQFSNSRSEMNVSTLELGDSALYLCASSSATSPGIQYFGAGTRLSVL.